These 21 T cell receptor beta chains share one sample of origin, sequenced in a study of T cell responses to AZD1222 COVID-19 vaccine. Method: immunoSEQ multiplex PCR; TCRdb's copy keeps in-frame clones and lacks some. This table holds just over 95,000 clones, roughly nine tenths found once. The specimen was peripheral blood, collected on day 0 of AZD1222 vaccination. These receptors were obtained from an adult in good health.

The chain combines TRBV12-3 or TRBV12-4 with TRBJ1-1; D remains ambiguous. Deletions cut 3 bases from V and 1 base from J, with 6 bases between. This CDR3 spans 13 amino acids. The CDR3 DNA is TGTGCCAGCAGTTTTCCGGGGAACACTGAAGCTTTCTTT. This codes for CASSFPGNTEAFF.

This chain uses TRBV6-5 with TRBJ1-1; 9 bases fit TRBD1. The CDR3 is 13 amino acids. CDR1 and CDR2 from the germline V gene are MNHEY and SVGAGI. The ends lost 2 bases at V and 7 bases at J; junction bases unmatched: 2. CDR3 bases: TGTGCCAGCAGTTACGGACAGGGGAGTGAAGCTTTCTTT. Protein sequence: CASSYGQGSEAFF.

This chain connects TRBV19 to TRBJ1-5, with 7 bases lining up with TRBD1. Looked up from germline, CDR1 is LNHDA and CDR2 is SQIVND (reference sequence). CDR3 length: 15 amino acids. Trimming removed 5 bases from V and 11 bases from J; junction bases left unmatched: 15. CDR3 sequence (DNA): TGTGCCAGTAGTTCGTATCTCCAGGGGGTTAGGGCCCAGCATTTT. It yields the protein CASSSYLQGVRAQHF.

This clone has a handful of counts. J is TRBJ1-2 and V is TRBV2; D unclear. V lost 2 bases and J 7 bases, leaving 14 bases between the germline ends. CDR1 and CDR2 (germline): SNHLY, FYNNEI. The CDR3 runs to 14 residues. The CDR3 DNA sequence: TGTGCCAGCAGTGAATGGGAAAGGGTTGGTGGCTACACCTTC. Encoded protein: CASSEWERVGGYTF.

V gene TRBV6-5 combines with J gene TRBJ1-2, with no clear D. Germline-derived CDR1 and CDR2 are MNHEY and SVGAGI. V gave up 9 bases and J gave up 3 bases, with 14 bases separating them. The length of the CDR3 is 13 residues. The CDR3 nucleotides read TGTGCCAGTCGATCTGGTGGGGACTATGGCTACACCTTC. Protein sequence: CASRSGGDYGYTF.

This clone was observed a single time. The rearrangement joins TRBV7-2 to TRBJ1-5; 7 positions agree with TRBD1. The CDR3 spans 16 residues. Per germline, CDR1 SGHTA and CDR2 FQGNSA. The V and J ends lost 5 bases and 2 bases, in that order; junction bases with no gene match: 9. This CDR3 reads CASSPKGGAGNQPQHF. The CDR3, as DNA: TGTGCCAGCAGCCCGAAAGGGGGCGCAGGCAATCAGCCCCAGCATTTT.

The chain couples TRBV5-1 to TRBJ1-3; 11 bases are a match to TRBD1. V lost 3 bases and J lost 4; bases outside the gene matches: 3. This CDR3 is built from 15 residues. Per the germline V gene, CDR1 is SGHRS and CDR2 is YFSETQ. CDR3: CASSSRTGGGNTIYF. Here the CDR3 DNA reads TGCGCCAGCAGCTCTAGGACAGGGGGCGGAAACACCATATATTTT. The whole variable domain, filled in from reference TRBV5-1 and TRBJ1-3, reads KAGVTQTPRYLIKTRGQQVTLSCSPISGHRSVSWYQQTPGQGLQFLFEYFSETQRNKGNFPGRFSGRQFSNSRSEMNVSTLELGDSALYLCASSSRTGGGNTIYFGEGSWLTVV.

The CDR3 sequence is CASSPQGYYGYTF. As DNA, the CDR3 is TGTGCCAGCAGCCCTCAGGGCTACTATGGCTACACCTTC. This chain uses TRBV27 with TRBJ1-2; D perhaps matches TRBD1 (5 bases). V was clipped by 6 bases and J by 3 bases, with 11 bases between them. CDR1 is MNHEY and CDR2 is SMNVEV in the germline V gene (reference sequence). The CDR3 runs 13 residues.

This clone was observed a handful of times. The rearrangement joins TRBV6-5 to TRBJ2-7; D is undetermined. This CDR3 comprises 12 residues. V was pared by 8 bases and J by 0 bases, with 8 bases between. Germline V gene sequence: CDR1 MNHEY, CDR2 SVGAGI. The chain's CDR3 is CASGEYSYEQYF. CDR3 coding DNA: TGTGCCAGCGGCGAATACTCCTACGAGCAGTACTTC.

The chain has TRBV25-1 and TRBJ2-5; 8 bases map to TRBD1. CDR1 is MGHDK, CDR2 SYGVNS, per germline. After removal of 4 bases from V and 11 bases from J, the junction contained 3 bases not matched to a gene. This CDR3 has 11 amino acids. The DNA of the CDR3 is TGTGCCAGCAGTGGGAACAGGGGGCAGTACTTC. Encoded protein: CASSGNRGQYF.

The chain uses TRBV18 and TRBJ1-3, with D unclear. Germline-derived CDR1 and CDR2 are KGHSH and LQKENI. The CDR3 contains 15 residues. Trimming removed 0 bases from V and 4 bases from J, with 10 bases in between. The CDR3 is CASSPPSLTGNTIYF. The CDR3 region has the DNA TGTGCCAGCTCACCACCAAGCCTTACGGGAAACACCATATATTTT.

CDR3 sequence (DNA): TGTGCCATCCAGTCGACCGGGACACCCAACTATGGCTACACCTTC. Its translation is CAIQSTGTPNYGYTF. The chain employs TRBV28 and TRBJ1-2; the D gene is possibly TRBD1 (6 bases). V lost 10 bases and J lost 2, with 20 bases in between. Germline loops: CDR1 MDHEN, CDR2 SYDVKM. This CDR3 spans 15 amino acids.

The rearrangement joins TRBV6-5 to TRBJ1-2, with a tentative D call TRBD1 (6 bases). This CDR3 has 14 amino acids. CDR1 and CDR2 (germline): MNHEY, SVGAGI. V lost 4 bases to trimming and J lost 4 bases, with 13 bases between them. CDR3 in amino acids: CASSSPTGPYGYTF. DNA for the CDR3: TGTGCCAGCAGTTCCCCAACAGGGCCCTATGGCTACACCTTC.

J is TRBJ2-1 and V is TRBV5-6; 12 bases fit TRBD1. The CDR3 is 15 amino acids. Germline V lookup: CDR1 SGHDT, CDR2 YYEEEE. V lost 4 bases and J lost 7; bases outside the gene matches: 6. CDR3 region: CASSGGQGAGNEQFF. DNA for the CDR3: TGTGCCAGCAGCGGGGGACAGGGGGCGGGAAATGAGCAGTTCTTC. The variable domain in full, completed from reference TRBV5-6 and TRBJ2-1, reads DAGVTQSPTHLIKTRGQQVTLRCSPKSGHDTVSWYQQALGQGPQFIFQYYEEEERQRGNFPDRFSGHQFPNYSSELNVNALLLGDSALYLCASSGGQGAGNEQFFGPGTRLTVL.

This chain uses TRBV14 with TRBJ1-2, with D tentatively TRBD1 (5 bases). CDR1 SGHDN and CDR2 FVKESK come from the germline V gene. CDR3 length: 15 amino acids. Trimming removed 2 bases at V and 4 bases at J, with 14 bases between. In DNA form, the CDR3 reads TGTGCCAGCAGCCAAACCGACGGAAGGGGCTATGGCTACACCTTC. Encoded protein: CASSQTDGRGYGYTF. The full variable domain, with the rest looked up from reference TRBV14 and TRBJ1-2, is EAGVTQFPSHSVIEKGQTVTLRCDPISGHDNLYWYRRVMGKEIKFLLHFVKESKQDESGMPNNRFLAERTGGTYSTLKVQPAELEDSGVYFCASSQTDGRGYGYTFGSGTRLTVV.

This chain connects TRBV15 to TRBJ1-1; D perhaps matches TRBD1 (5 bases). Germline V gene data show CDR1 as LNHNV and CDR2 as YYDKDF (reference sequence). Trimming cost V 6 bases and J 1 base, with 12 bases left between them. The CDR3 covers 14 residues. Here the CDR3 DNA reads TGTGCCACCAGGTACGGTAGGGGGAACACTGAAGCTTTCTTT. Translated, it gives CATRYGRGNTEAFF.

The rearrangement uses TRBV2 and TRBJ1-5; D unclear. The CDR3 contains 14 residues. V lost 5 bases and J 5 bases, leaving 13 bases between the germline ends. Germline CDR1 and CDR2: SNHLY and FYNNEI. This CDR3 is CASSLSGRDQPQHF. CDR3 bases: TGTGCCAGCAGTCTTTCTGGGCGGGATCAGCCCCAGCATTTT.

The V call is TRBV5-6, the J call TRBJ2-7; D is unclear. The CDR3 spans 14 residues. Trimming stripped 0 bases from V and 6 bases from J, with 13 bases between. The germline V gene encodes CDR1 SGHDT and CDR2 YYEEEE. The CDR3 DNA is TGTGCCAGCAGCTTGGACCTAGGGTCCCGCGAGCAGTACTTC. It specifies CASSLDLGSREQYF.

The genes are TRBV3-1 (or the pseudogene TRBV3-2) and TRBJ2-7; 8 bases line up with TRBD1. Trimming took 5 bases from V and 4 from J; bases not matched to a gene: 10. The length of the CDR3 is 15 residues. The germline gives CDR1 LGHDT, CDR2 YNNKEL (reference sequence). The CDR3 DNA sequence: TGTGCCAGCAGCAATTCTTGGACAGGGAGGTACGAGCAGTACTTC. This encodes CASSNSWTGRYEQYF.

The chain links TRBV9 to TRBJ2-1; TRBD1 matches 9 bases. V lost 4 bases to trimming and J lost 6 bases; unmatched junction nucleotides: 8. This CDR3 comprises 15 residues. Germline values: CDR1 SGDLS, CDR2 YYNGEE. CDR3 nucleotide sequence: TGTGCCAGCAGCTTAACAGGGGGCATGGCCAATGAGCAGTTCTTC. Amino acids: CASSLTGGMANEQFF.

The chain combines TRBV7-9 with TRBJ1-1, with TRBD1 identical over 9 bases. Germline V lookup: CDR1 SEHNR, CDR2 FQNEAQ (reference sequence). The V and J ends lost 5 bases and 9 bases, in that order; junction bases with no gene match: 10. The CDR3 has 14 residues. The CDR3 DNA is TGTGCCAGCAGCCAGCGGGCCGGGACAGGGAAAGCTTTCTTT. Translating gives CASSQRAGTGKAFF.